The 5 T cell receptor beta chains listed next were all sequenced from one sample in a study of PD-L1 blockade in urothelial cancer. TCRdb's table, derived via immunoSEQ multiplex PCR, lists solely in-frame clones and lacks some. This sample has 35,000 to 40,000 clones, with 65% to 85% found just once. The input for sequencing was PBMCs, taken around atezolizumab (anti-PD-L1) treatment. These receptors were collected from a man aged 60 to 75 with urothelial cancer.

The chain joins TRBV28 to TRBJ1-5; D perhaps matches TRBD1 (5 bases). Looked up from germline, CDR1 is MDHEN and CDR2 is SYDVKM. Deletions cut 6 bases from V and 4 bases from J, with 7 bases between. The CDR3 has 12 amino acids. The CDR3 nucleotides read TGTGCCAGCAGGGCAGGGAATCAGCCCCAGCATTTT. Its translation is CASRAGNQPQHF.

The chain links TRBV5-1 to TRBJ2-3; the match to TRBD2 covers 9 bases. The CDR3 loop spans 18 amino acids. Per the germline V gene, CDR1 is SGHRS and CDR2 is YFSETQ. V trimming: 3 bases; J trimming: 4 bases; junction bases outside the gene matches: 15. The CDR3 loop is CASSSPGLAVASADTQYF. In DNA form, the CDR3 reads TGCGCCAGCAGCTCCCCGGGACTAGCAGTTGCCTCCGCAGATACGCAGTATTTT.

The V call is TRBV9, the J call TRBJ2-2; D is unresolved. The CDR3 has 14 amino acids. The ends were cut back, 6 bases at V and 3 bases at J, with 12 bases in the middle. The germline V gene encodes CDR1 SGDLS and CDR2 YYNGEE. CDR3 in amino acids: CASTQRGDTGELFF. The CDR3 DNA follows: TGTGCCAGCACCCAGCGCGGAGACACCGGGGAGCTGTTTTTT.

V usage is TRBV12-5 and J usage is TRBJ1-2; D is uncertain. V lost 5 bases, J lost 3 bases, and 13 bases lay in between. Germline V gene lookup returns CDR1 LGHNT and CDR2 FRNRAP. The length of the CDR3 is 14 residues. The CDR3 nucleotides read TGTGCTAGTGGTCGGTCGGGTCTTGACTATGGCTACACCTTC. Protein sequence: CASGRSGLDYGYTF.

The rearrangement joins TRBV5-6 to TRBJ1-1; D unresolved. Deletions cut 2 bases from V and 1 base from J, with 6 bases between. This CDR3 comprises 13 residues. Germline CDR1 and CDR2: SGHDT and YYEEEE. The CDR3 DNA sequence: TGTGCCAGCAGCTTTCGCGAGAACACTGAAGCTTTCTTT. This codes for CASSFRENTEAFF.